Listed below are T cell receptor beta chains from one sample, sequenced in a study of T cells in Graves' hyperthyroidism and ophthalmopathy. One entry per CDR3 protein results from TCRdb running MiXCR on the multiplex PCR reads. The sample consists of hundreds of thousands of distinct CDR3 sequences, about a sixth of them appearing once. The sequenced sample was blood. These receptors originate from a woman between 35 and 50 years old with Graves' ophthalmopathy. Both conserved end residues are part of each CDR3. Each record gives: J gene, V gene, CDR3 protein.

j_gene: TRBJ2-3
v_gene: TRBV3-1
CDR3aa: CASNRGQGTDTQYF

j_gene: TRBJ2-3
v_gene: TRBV7-8
CDR3aa: CASSSLAGADTQYF

j_gene: TRBJ2-7
v_gene: TRBV25-1
CDR3aa: CASSEIAGSYEQYF

j_gene: TRBJ2-1
v_gene: TRBV7-9
CDR3aa: CASSLIIGLPPLDEQFF

j_gene: TRBJ2-7
v_gene: TRBV5-1
CDR3aa: CASSSDGGPYEQYF

j_gene: TRBJ2-7
v_gene: TRBV11-2
CDR3aa: CASRLAFSSYEQYF

j_gene: TRBJ2-7
v_gene: TRBV2
CDR3aa: CASMEGYEQYF

j_gene: TRBJ2-3
v_gene: TRBV5-1
CDR3aa: CASSLELAGADTQYF

j_gene: TRBJ2-5
v_gene: TRBV24-1
CDR3aa: CATSDLEETQYF

j_gene: TRBJ2-5
v_gene: TRBV27
CDR3aa: CATRRGTSEGETQYF

j_gene: TRBJ2-3
v_gene: TRBV6-1
CDR3aa: CASSEVLAGGPIDTQYF

j_gene: TRBJ2-1
v_gene: TRBV11-2
CDR3aa: CASSLDPGGLNEQFF

j_gene: TRBJ1-1
v_gene: TRBV29-1
CDR3aa: CSVEVTGNTEAFF

j_gene: TRBJ1-1
v_gene: TRBV28
CDR3aa: CASGKQGAEAFF